The TCR beta chain under discussion was sequenced for a study of beta chain features in type 1 diabetes. Study-wide results and caveats: The study notes PCR might favor shorter templates equally in patients and controls. Patients with Type 1 diabetes showed moderately but significantly shorter TCRB CDR3s in all four CD4+ subsets.

cDNA synthesis used the whole RNA isolate, giving expressed TCRB sequences. Some clones are missing from TCRdb's copy, which holds only in-frame ones; the method was immunoSEQ multiplex PCR. The data show hundreds of thousands of clones, with roughly a sixth seen just once and roughly 0.025% held by the top ten. The authors took one heparinised blood draw, averaging roughly 120 mL, from each donor. Stem cell-like memory, regulatory, central memory and naive CD4+ cells were sorted via CD45RO/CCR7/CD25/CD127/CD95/CD27. As concerns this clone: The antigen remains unidentified. One end of the junction is discordant with germline, which a read error may explain.

Germline CDR1 is LNHNV and CDR2 is YYDKDF (reference sequence). The CDR3 contains 14 residues. The sequence was obtained from a young woman in good health. The genes are TRBV15 and TRBJ1-2; no reliable D call. Sequences were obtained from naive CD4+ T cells from blood. CDR3 in DNA: TGTGCCACCAGCGTCCGCAGCTATAACTGTGGCTACACCTTC. This gives the protein CATSVRSYNCGYTF.